Listed below are T cell receptor beta chains from one sample, sequenced in a study of T-cell memory formation after mild COVID-19. TCRdb re-derived calls from the 5' RACE reads in MiXCR, one entry per CDR3 protein. The data contain about 560,000 distinct CDR3 sequences, roughly a fifth of them singletons. What was sequenced was PBMCs or a T cell subset sorted from them (not recorded which). The receptors were sampled from an adult woman who had mild COVID-19 (a few samples of this study predate the infection). Cell type and time point are not known. The CDR3 runs from the conserved cysteine through the conserved F or W. A D gene is named only where the DNA matches it firmly. Expanded clones are given a class, and other clones once, few, many or no size at all.

V gene	J gene	clone size	D gene	CDR3 DNA	CDR3 protein
TRBV10-3	TRBJ2-2	few	NA	TGTGCCACCGGGGCTACGAACACCGGGGAGCTGTTTTTT	CATGATNTGELFF
TRBV20-1	TRBJ2-3	NA	TRBD2	TGCAGTGCTAGTCTGCGGGGGAAAACCACAGATACGCAGTATTTT	CSASLRGKTTDTQYF
TRBV15	TRBJ2-1	NA	TRBD2	TGTGCCACCAGCAGTGGGACTAGCCGTATGGATGAGCAGTTCTTC	CATSSGTSRMDEQFF
TRBV29-1	TRBJ2-7	few	NA	TGCAGCGTTGCCCGGACGGTCTCCTACGAGCAGTACTTC	CSVARTVSYEQYF
TRBV12-3/TRBV12-4	TRBJ1-2	few	TRBD1	TGTGCCAGCAGTCCGGGACAGGGGGCGGAAGGCTACACCTTC	CASSPGQGAEGYTF
TRBV6-1	TRBJ2-5	NA	NA	TGTGCCAGCAGGGAATTACTAGCCCAAGAGACCCAGTACTTC	CASRELLAQETQYF
TRBV20-1	TRBJ2-7	NA	TRBD1	TGCAGTGCTCCCGGGACAGGATATTACGAGCAGTACTTC	CSAPGTGYYEQYF
TRBV29-1	TRBJ2-3	few	NA	TGCAGCGTCCTGACAGGACGGGATACGCAGTATTTT	CSVLTGRDTQYF
TRBV5-5	TRBJ1-1	NA	TRBD1	TGTGCCAGCAGCCTGGGACAGGGGGCGCTTAGCACTGAAGCTTTCTTT	CASSLGQGALSTEAFF
TRBV19	TRBJ2-3	few	NA	TGTGCCAGTAGTCTTGACTTCACAGATACGCAGTATTTT	CASSLDFTDTQYF
TRBV7-9	TRBJ2-7	NA	NA	TGTGCCAGCAGTTCGCTAGGGGGAAACTCCTACGAGCAGTACTTC	CASSSLGGNSYEQYF
TRBV7-9	TRBJ1-1	few	NA	TGTGCCAGCAGCCACGGACCCGACGAAGCTTTCTTT	CASSHGPDEAFF
TRBV3-1	TRBJ1-1	many	TRBD1	TGTGCCAGCAGCCCCCTTTTAGGGGGCGCGGTTGAAGCTTTCTTT	CASSPLLGGAVEAFF
TRBV6-2/TRBV6-3	TRBJ2-3	NA	TRBD2	TGTGCCAGCAGTACGACTAGCGGGAGGTCATGGACAGATACGCAGTATTTT	CASSTTSGRSWTDTQYF
TRBV27	TRBJ2-1	NA	NA	TGTGCCAGCAGTAAAGCGGTAAAGGGAGCGTCCTACAATGAGCAGTTCTTC	CASSKAVKGASYNEQFF
TRBV3-1	TRBJ2-7	few	NA	TGTGCCAGCAGCCATACCGGGGCAGAGGAGCAGTACTTC	CASSHTGAEEQYF
TRBV5-1	TRBJ2-7	NA	NA	TGCGCCAGCAGCTTGGCCAGCCTCAACTACGAGCAGTACTTC	CASSLASLNYEQYF
TRBV5-1	TRBJ2-4	few	NA	TGCGCCAGCAGCTTGGCAGGGGTTGACATTCAGTACTTC	CASSLAGVDIQYF
TRBV20-1	TRBJ1-2	NA	TRBD1	TGCAGTGCTAGGGCGGGACAGGGGGCAAGGAATTATTATGGCTACACCTTC	CSARAGQGARNYYGYTF
TRBV7-3	TRBJ1-2	NA	TRBD1	TGTGCCAGCAGCCCCGGACAGGGTTTGGGCTATGGCTACACCTTC	CASSPGQGLGYGYTF
TRBV18	TRBJ2-6	NA	NA	TGTGCCAGCTCACCGAACCGGGAGTCGACCAACGTCCTGACTTTC	CASSPNRESTNVLTF
TRBV7-6	TRBJ2-7	few	TRBD1	TGTGCCAGCAGCGCCCCCGGGACAGAGTCCTACGAGCAGTACTTC	CASSAPGTESYEQYF
TRBV10-3	TRBJ2-1	few	TRBD2	TGTGCCATCAGCAACTTACTAGCGGGAACCATACCACGGTCCTACAATGAGCAGTTCTTC	CAISNLLAGTIPRSYNEQFF